This T cell receptor beta chain was identified in a study of CD8 T cells in ankylosing spondylitis. General study results and limits: Ankylosing spondylitis blood appeared to carry a characteristic TCR beta motif of roughly 8 highly homologous variants.

Germline-derived CDR1 and CDR2 are SGHRS and YFSETQ. There are 12 residues in the CDR3. V was trimmed by 5 bases and J by 2 bases, leaving 7 bases between them. MiXCR, applied by TCRdb to the 5' RACE reads, yields one record per CDR3 protein. Counted here are some 450,000 distinct CDR3 sequences, roughly 17% occurring once; the ten biggest clones make up 1%. As concerns this clonotype: Its antigen is not known.

The clonotype comes from a male donor with ankylosing spondylitis. Sequencing input: blood, either unsorted or a sorted T cell fraction (not recorded which). The V call is TRBV5-1, the J call TRBJ1-2; D call uncertain. The CDR3 reads CASSNKNYGYTF. Written as DNA, the CDR3 is TGCGCCAGCAGTAACAAGAACTATGGCTACACCTTC.